The next 19 T cell receptor beta chains were all read from a single sample in a study of blood T cell repertoires in COVID-19. The repertoire was sequenced with immunoSEQ multiplex PCR; TCRdb's copy has only in-frame clones and lacks some. The table records 100,000 to 150,000 clones, around 81% of them present only once. Material for sequencing was peripheral blood. The receptors here all came from a woman between 50 and 59 years old with acute or convalescent COVID-19.

V and J are TRBV14 and TRBJ2-7; D possibly corresponds to TRBD1 (6 bases). Germline assignment: CDR1 SGHDN and CDR2 FVKESK. The germline V and J ends were trimmed by 2 bases and 6 bases, with 20 bases remaining between them. This CDR3 comprises 16 residues. The CDR3, as DNA: TGTGCCAGCAGCCAAAGAGGGAAGGGCAGGGGTGCCGAGCAGTACTTC. This encodes CASSQRGKGRGAEQYF.

This clone has only a few counts. The chain has TRBV12-3 or TRBV12-4 and TRBJ1-1; D is unclear. The CDR3 totals 13 residues. V was trimmed by 3 bases and J by 8 bases, leaving 13 bases between them. CDR3 loop: CASSLIQDSEAFF. In DNA form, the CDR3 reads TGTGCCAGCAGTTTGATCCAAGACTCCGAAGCTTTCTTT.

This chain connects TRBV19 to TRBJ1-5; possible D gene TRBD1, 5 bases. This CDR3 region has 16 residues. Germline V CDR1 and CDR2: LNHDA, SQIVND (reference sequence). The V end lost 0 bases, the J end lost 2 bases, and 11 bases lay between the germline ends. CDR3 amino acids: CASSIDPGNGNQPQHF. CDR3 coding DNA: TGTGCCAGTAGTATAGATCCAGGGAACGGCAATCAGCCCCAGCATTTT.

The DNA of the CDR3 is TGTGCCTGGAGTGTAAAATCCGGGATTAGCAATCAGCCCCAGCATTTT. Encoded protein: CAWSVKSGISNQPQHF. This chain links TRBV30 with TRBJ1-5; D is uncertain. V lost 0 bases to trimming and J lost 0 bases, with 12 bases between them. Per the germline V gene, CDR1 is GTSNPN and CDR2 is SVGIG (reference sequence). This CDR3 spans 16 amino acids.

This clone was seen only once. The chain combines TRBV19 with TRBJ1-4; D not resolved. V lost 0 bases and J 0 bases, leaving 11 bases between the germline ends. The CDR3 loop spans 17 amino acids. Germline V gene lookup returns CDR1 LNHDA and CDR2 SQIVND (reference sequence). The CDR3 spells CASSIEAGTATNEKLFF. CDR3 DNA sequence: TGTGCCAGTAGTATAGAAGCAGGTACAGCAACTAATGAAAAACTGTTTTTT.

V and J are TRBV3-1 (or the pseudogene TRBV3-2) and TRBJ1-1; TRBD1 matches at 7 bases. With V trimmed by 7 bases and J by 1 base, 6 bases remained unmatched. There are 14 residues in the CDR3. Germline assignment: CDR1 LGHDT and CDR2 YNNKEL (reference sequence). The CDR3 bases are TGTGCCAGCACCGGGAGGGACAGGAACACTGAAGCTTTCTTT. As protein: CASTGRDRNTEAFF.

The chain couples TRBV9 to TRBJ1-1; TRBD1 agrees at 9 bases. Germline CDR1 and CDR2: SGDLS and YYNGEE. V lost 5 bases and J lost 3; bases outside the gene matches: 5. CDR3 length: 14 residues. CDR3 region: CASRGTGKDTEAFF. The CDR3 nucleotides read TGTGCCAGCAGAGGGACAGGGAAGGACACTGAAGCTTTCTTT.

This clone appeared a single time. The V call is TRBV11-2, the J call TRBJ1-1; 8 bases align to TRBD1. Germline CDR1 SGHAT, CDR2 FQNNGV. The length of the CDR3 is 15 residues. Losses at the gene ends were 5 bases for V and 1 base for J; bases not matched to a gene: 6. The CDR3: CASSPAGTGNTEAFF. DNA of the CDR3: TGTGCCAGCAGCCCAGCCGGGACAGGGAACACTGAAGCTTTCTTT.

The genes are TRBV3-1 (or the pseudogene TRBV3-2) and TRBJ2-1; D remains unclear. The CDR3 is 13 amino acids. Per germline, CDR1 LGHDT and CDR2 YNNKEL (reference sequence). Deletions cut 0 bases from V and 4 bases from J, with 4 bases between. CDR3 amino acids: CASSQETYNEQFF. CDR3 DNA sequence: TGTGCCAGCAGCCAAGAGACTTACAATGAGCAGTTCTTC.

CDR3 loop: CASSPEGDTYGYTF. In DNA form, the CDR3 reads TGTGCCAGCTCCCCCGAGGGGGACACCTATGGCTACACCTTC. The rearrangement links TRBV18 to TRBJ1-2; weak D call: TRBD1 (6 bases). This CDR3 is built from 14 residues. The V end was cut by 6 bases, the J end by 4 bases, with 15 bases between. Germline V lookup: CDR1 KGHSH, CDR2 LQKENI.

The chain is built from TRBV28 and TRBJ2-5; D unclear. Trimming took off 1 base at V and 0 bases at J, with 9 bases between the two ends. The germline CDR1 and CDR2 sequences are MDHEN and SYDVKM. There are 15 residues in the CDR3. The CDR3 DNA reads as TGTGCCAGCAGTTTATCCTGGCGGAACCAAGAGACCCAGTACTTC. The encoded protein is CASSLSWRNQETQYF.

The chain links TRBV25-1 to TRBJ1-1, with D maybe TRBD1 (6 bases). CDR3 size: 13 residues. V gave up 1 base and J gave up 11 bases, with 14 bases separating them. CDR1 MGHDK and CDR2 SYGVNS come from the germline V gene. The CDR3 region has the DNA TGTGCCAGCAGTGAATCCTGGGGGCTAGTGGCTTTCTTT. As protein: CASSESWGLVAFF. Together with reference TRBV25-1 and TRBJ1-1, the CDR3 gives the full variable domain: EADIYQTPRYLVIGTGKKITLECSQTMGHDKMYWYQQDPGMELHLIHYSYGVNSTEKGDLSSESTVSRIRTEHFPLTLESARPSHTSQYLCASSESWGLVAFFGQGTRLTVV.

V and J are TRBV27 and TRBJ2-5, with 12 bases fitting TRBD2. CDR1 and CDR2 (germline): MNHEY, SMNVEV (reference sequence). CDR3 length equals 17 residues. Trimming removed 8 bases from V and 0 bases from J; junction bases left unmatched: 10. In nucleotides, the CDR3 is TGTGCCAGCCCCGCGCTAGCGGGAGGGATATACCAAGAGACCCAGTACTTC. Its protein is CASPALAGGIYQETQYF.

The chain joins TRBV30 to TRBJ1-2; 8 bases agree with TRBD1. Germline V CDR1 and CDR2: GTSNPN, SVGIG (reference sequence). V trimming: 2 bases; J trimming: 4 bases; junction bases outside the gene matches: 6. The CDR3 runs 14 residues. CDR3 in DNA: TGTGCCTGGAGTCCCGGGACAGGTGCCTATGGCTACACCTTC. Protein: CAWSPGTGAYGYTF.

The V and J genes are TRBV19 and TRBJ1-5, with 10 bases fitting TRBD1. The CDR3 covers 16 residues. The V and J ends lost 8 bases and 4 bases, in that order; junction bases with no gene match: 11. CDR1 and CDR2 from the germline V gene are LNHDA and SQIVND (reference sequence). The CDR3 sequence: CASSYLGQGRNQPQHF. CDR3 bases: TGTGCCAGTTCTTACTTGGGACAGGGGCGGAATCAGCCCCAGCATTTT.

This chain connects TRBV9 to TRBJ2-7, with 7 bases identical to TRBD1. Germline CDR1 and CDR2: SGDLS and YYNGEE. Germline trimming cut 3 bases from V and 5 bases from J; bases unmatched to any gene: 8. CDR3 size: 14 residues. CDR3 sequence: CASSARPTGNEQYF. CDR3 coding DNA: TGTGCCAGCAGCGCCCGCCCGACAGGGAACGAGCAGTACTTC. The full variable domain, in which reference TRBV9 and TRBJ2-7 provide the parts outside the CDR3, is DSGVTQTPKHLITATGQRVTLRCSPRSGDLSVYWYQQSLDQGLQFLIQYYNGEERAKGNILERFSAQQFPDLHSELNLSSLELGDSALYFCASSARPTGNEQYFGPGTRLTVT.

V and J are TRBV30 and TRBJ1-5; TRBD1 matches at 7 bases. V dropped 3 bases and J dropped 9; count of bases not matched to a gene: 14. This CDR3 comprises 15 residues. CDR1 and CDR2 from the germline V gene are GTSNPN and SVGIG (reference sequence). The CDR3 sequence: CAWSGPGQVRGPQHF. The CDR3 bases are TGTGCCTGGAGCGGCCCCGGACAGGTTCGGGGGCCCCAGCATTTT.

The sample holds a few counts of this clone. The chain combines TRBV19 with TRBJ2-7; 12 positions agree with TRBD1. Germline CDR1 LNHDA, CDR2 SQIVND (reference sequence). J lost 4 bases, V lost 5 bases, and 3 bases had no gene match. The CDR3 is 14 residues long. The CDR3 DNA follows: TGTGCCAGTAGTTGGGGACAGGGGGCTTACGAGCAGTACTTC. This encodes CASSWGQGAYEQYF.

The V call is TRBV2, the J call TRBJ1-4; TRBD1 agrees at 7 bases. The CDR3 covers 13 residues. Unmatched junction bases numbered 4, after V lost 6 bases and J lost 6 bases. The germline V gene encodes CDR1 SNHLY and CDR2 FYNNEI. DNA for the CDR3: TGTGCCAGCAGCCGGGACAGCTATGAAAAACTGTTTTTT. It is translated as CASSRDSYEKLFF.